This is a list of T cell receptor beta chains from one sample in a study of blood T cell repertoires in COVID-19. Sequencing used immunoSEQ multiplex PCR; TCRdb keeps in-frame clones, though not all of them. Among under 350,000 clones listed, approximately 85% were seen once. Sequencing was done on a sample of peripheral blood. Receptor source: a human donor in a cohort sampled during active COVID-19. CDR3s include the opening cysteine and the closing phenylalanine or tryptophan. The D gene is left open where the match is weak. Size tells how often a clone was seen (once, few, many) or the class of an expanded clone, and some rows leave it out.

d_gene	abundance	j_gene	v_gene	len	CDR3nt	CDR3aa
TRBD1	.	TRBJ1-2	TRBV5-6	18	TGTGCCAGCAGCTTGGCCATAGGACAGGGGGCAAAGGTGGAGGGCTACACCTTC	CASSLAIGQGAKVEGYTF
TRBD2	.	TRBJ2-1	TRBV4-2	17	TGTGCCAGCAGCCCATCCTCCGGCGGGGGACGAGGCAATGAGCAGTTCTTC	CASSPSSGGGRGNEQFF
.	.	TRBJ1-6	TRBV27	14	TGTGCCAGCAGTTTAGAACAGGGAAATTCACCCCTCCACTTT	CASSLEQGNSPLHF
.	.	TRBJ1-1	TRBV5-6	17	TGTGCCAGCAGCTTGAATAGGTTGGCAGGTCTGAACACTGAAGCTTTCTTT	CASSLNRLAGLNTEAFF
.	once	TRBJ1-6	TRBV7-8	17	TGTGCCAGCAGCTTAGTAGTAGAAAGCTCCTATAATTCACCCCTCCACTTT	CASSLVVESSYNSPLHF
.	once	TRBJ1-1	TRBV11-3	15	TGTGCCAGCAGCGTCGGCAGCGCCTCAAACACTGAAGCTTTCTTT	CASSVGSASNTEAFF
.	.	TRBJ1-3	TRBV6-5	14	TGTGCCACACGACACAGGCTCTCTGGAAACACCATATATTTT	CATRHRLSGNTIYF
.	.	TRBJ1-6	TRBV7-8	14	TGTGCCAGCAGCTTAGCAAACAGTAATTCACCCCTCCACTTT	CASSLANSNSPLHF
TRBD2	.	TRBJ2-7	TRBV6-5	15	TGTGCCAGCAGTTACAGTGGTAGCGGGGACTACGAGCAGTACTTC	CASSYSGSGDYEQYF
.	.	TRBJ2-7	TRBV18	13	TGTGCCAGCTCACCCGCATCTACCTACGAGCAGTACTTC	CASSPASTYEQYF
.	.	TRBJ2-7	TRBV3-1/TRBV3-2	14	TGTGCCAGCAGCCAAGAAACGGTTTCCTACGAGCAGTACTTC	CASSQETVSYEQYF
TRBD1	.	TRBJ1-1	TRBV7-9	16	TGTGCCAGCAGCTTAGGGACAGGGGGCGCCGGCACTGAAGCTTTCTTT	CASSLGTGGAGTEAFF
TRBD2	.	TRBJ2-1	TRBV4-2	20	TGTGCCAGCAGCCGACCCCTTCTAGCGGGGGGCCGGACGTGGTACAATGAGCAGTTCTTC	CASSRPLLAGGRTWYNEQFF
.	.	TRBJ2-2	TRBV12-5	12	TGTGCTAGTGGTTTGGCGACCGGGGAGCTGTTTTTT	CASGLATGELFF
TRBD1	.	TRBJ1-2	TRBV15	14	TGTGCCACAGGCGCCCCAGGGGGGTGGGCAGGCTACACCTTC	CATGAPGGWAGYTF
.	once	TRBJ2-1	TRBV7-9	12	TGTGCCAGCAGCGCCAGGGACACTGAGCAGTTCTTC	CASSARDTEQFF
.	.	TRBJ2-2	TRBV7-8	15	TGTGCCAGCAGCTTAGTTATGGCCAACACCGGGGAGCTGTTTTTT	CASSLVMANTGELFF
TRBD1	.	TRBJ1-4	TRBV19	14	TGTGCCAGTAGTATTCGGACAGGGCGTGAAAAACTGTTTTTT	CASSIRTGREKLFF
TRBD2	.	TRBJ2-2	TRBV3-1/TRBV3-2	16	TGTGCCAGCAGCCAGCGGCGGGGGGGCCACACCGGGGAGCTGTTTTTT	CASSQRRGGHTGELFF
.	once	TRBJ1-4	TRBV5-6	13	TGTGCCAGCAGCGAGGACCCGGGGGAAAAACTGTTTTTT	CASSEDPGEKLFF
.	.	TRBJ1-3	TRBV2	12	TGTGCCAGCCGCAGGGCTGGAAACACCATATATTTT	CASRRAGNTIYF
.	.	TRBJ2-3	TRBV5-1	20	TGCGCCAGCAGCTGGGTGGTGAGGGCCGGAAAAGGGCCCTTGACAGATACGCAGTATTTT	CASSWVVRAGKGPLTDTQYF
.	.	TRBJ2-1	TRBV21-1	14	TGTGCCAGCAGCAACCCCCAGGGGAAGGGTGAGCAGTTCTTC	CASSNPQGKGEQFF
TRBD1	.	TRBJ1-5	TRBV11-2	15	TGTGCCAGCAGCCCAGGGTGGGACAGAAATCAGCCCCAGCATTTT	CASSPGWDRNQPQHF
TRBD1	.	TRBJ1-2	TRBV3-1/TRBV3-2	13	TGTGCCAGCAGCCCGACAGGGAACTATGGCTACACCTTC	CASSPTGNYGYTF
TRBD2	.	TRBJ2-1	TRBV7-9	15	TGTGCCAGCAGCTTCTTACTAGCGCGCCACAATGAGCAGTTCTTC	CASSFLLARHNEQFF
.	.	TRBJ1-1	TRBV18	15	TGTGCCAGCTCACCACTTTGGGGAGGAAACACTGAAGCTTTCTTT	CASSPLWGGNTEAFF
TRBD1	.	TRBJ1-3	TRBV6-6	14	TGTGCCAGCAGTCGGGACAGCTCTGGAAACACCATATATTTT	CASSRDSSGNTIYF
.	.	TRBJ1-2	TRBV7-9	13	TGTGCCAGCAGCTTACTCGCCAGGCATGGCTACACCTTC	CASSLLARHGYTF
.	.	TRBJ2-3	TRBV6-4	15	TGTGCCAGCAGTGACTCGCGCGGCGGCACAGATACGCAGTATTTT	CASSDSRGGTDTQYF
.	.	TRBJ2-1	TRBV27	13	TGTGCCAGCAGTTTCAGTCTTTACAATGAGCAGTTCTTC	CASSFSLYNEQFF
.	.	TRBJ1-1	TRBV29-1	12	TGCAGCGTTGTCCGACCTAGCTCTGAAGCTTTCTTT	CSVVRPSSEAFF
TRBD1	.	TRBJ1-2	TRBV5-1	17	TGCGCCAGCAGCTTGTCAGGTTCGGGGACAGGGCACTATGGCTACACCTTC	CASSLSGSGTGHYGYTF
TRBD2	.	TRBJ2-1	TRBV23-1	21	TGCGCCAGCAGTCAATCAGGTACTAGCGGGGGGGGACCCTCCTCCTACAATGAGCAGTTCTTC	CASSQSGTSGGGPSSYNEQFF
TRBD1	.	TRBJ1-6	TRBV25-1	14	TGTGCCAGCACCCAGGGACAGGGAAATTCACCCCTCCACTTT	CASTQGQGNSPLHF
TRBD1	.	TRBJ1-6	TRBV27	14	TGTGCCAGCAGTTTAATAGGGGGCTCTTCACCCCTCCACTTT	CASSLIGGSSPLHF
.	.	TRBJ2-2	TRBV27	14	TGTGCCAGCAGTCTTTCGCTAAACACCGGGGAGCTGTTTTTT	CASSLSLNTGELFF
.	.	TRBJ2-2	TRBV27	13	TGTGCCAGCAGATATTCGGGGATCGGGGAGCTGTTTTTT	CASRYSGIGELFF
.	.	TRBJ2-3	TRBV11-3	14	TGTGCCAGCAGCTTAGGGCTAGCGACAGATACGCAGTATTTT	CASSLGLATDTQYF
TRBD2	.	TRBJ2-7	TRBV18	16	TGTGCCAGCTCACCAACGGGGACTAGCGCTTCCCACGAGCAGTACTTC	CASSPTGTSASHEQYF
.	.	TRBJ1-2	TRBV5-4	14	TGTGCCAGCAGCTTGGGAAGGAGTAACTATGGCTACACCTTC	CASSLGRSNYGYTF
TRBD2	.	TRBJ2-1	TRBV7-3	14	TGTGCCAGCACCAGCGGGGGGGCTAACAATGAGCAGTTCTTC	CASTSGGANNEQFF
.	.	TRBJ1-2	TRBV19	14	TGTGCCAGTAGTATCCTGGGGCGCCCCTATGGCTACACCTTC	CASSILGRPYGYTF
.	.	TRBJ2-1	TRBV9	16	TGTGCCAGCAGCGTAGGGAACACACAGGGTAGGCATGAGCAGTTCTTC	CASSVGNTQGRHEQFF
.	few	TRBJ2-2	TRBV4-2	15	TGTGCCAGCAGCCAAGTCACTGGTAACACCGGGGAGCTGTTTTTT	CASSQVTGNTGELFF
.	.	TRBJ2-7	TRBV6-5	12	TGTGCCTCCAGGGGTGCGAGGTACGAGCAGTACTTC	CASRGARYEQYF
TRBD1	.	TRBJ1-2	TRBV19	15	TGTGCCAGTAGTCCCGGACAGGGCACGGACTATGGCTACACCTTC	CASSPGQGTDYGYTF
.	.	TRBJ1-2	TRBV4-1	16	TGCGCCAGCAGCCAACATCAGACAGGAAAGTTCGTGGGCTACACCTTC	CASSQHQTGKFVGYTF
TRBD2	.	TRBJ2-1	TRBV15	16	TGTGCCACCAGCAGAGGACTAGCGGGGGGGCTCTATGAGCAGTTCTTC	CATSRGLAGGLYEQFF
TRBD1	.	TRBJ1-6	TRBV25-1	17	TGTGCCAGCAGTGAATGGGGCCAACAGGGGAATAATTCACCCCTCCACTTT	CASSEWGQQGNNSPLHF